This T cell receptor (beta chain) was documented in a study of beta chain features in type 1 diabetes. The study's findings and limits: Since sequencing was performed on cDNA, cells with high TCR expression could be over-represented.

The investigators reverse transcribed all of the isolated RNA, so they sequenced expressed TCRB transcripts. Approximately 3.7 million reads per sample on average were obtained from naive, central memory and regulatory T cell samples. Generated by immunoSEQ multiplex PCR, the TCRdb table keeps only in-frame clones and is missing some. The table records roughly 300,000 clones, 13% to 15% of them present only once. With respect to this clone: Its antigen is not known.

V gave up 2 bases and J gave up 1 base, with 8 bases separating them. The germline V gene encodes CDR1 GTSNPN and CDR2 SVGIG (reference sequence). The CDR3 runs 13 residues. The clonotype comes from a man aged 30 to 39 in good health. The V and J genes are TRBV30 and TRBJ1-1; D remains ambiguous. The sequencing sample was made of central memory CD4+ T cells from blood. CDR3 loop: CAWSTFSNTEAFF. CDR3 bases: TGTGCCTGGAGTACATTTTCGAACACTGAAGCTTTCTTT.